Each of the 8 T cell receptor beta chains below was sequenced from the same sample in a study of blood T cells in healthy people across ages (dated by TCRdb to between 2015 and 2016). The library relied on 5' RACE. This sample was sequenced with an Illumina HiSeq 2500. A second PCR of about 6 to 12 cycles was performed with a sample-barcoded 5' primer and a J-beta primer mix. TCRdb passed the public sequencing reads through fastp at Q25 and MiXCR, retaining productive beta sequences. Records with the same CDR3 protein are collapsed into one entry carrying the most frequent genes and DNA. The sample table records some 640,000 distinct CDR3 sequences; about 52% of these occur just once. The ten largest clones capture around a third of the sample. Material for sequencing was blood. The receptor set was obtained from a woman aged 55-70 years in good health.

This chain connects TRBV28 to TRBJ2-5; 8 nucleotides align to TRBD1. The DNA end favors TRBJ2-7, so the J call may be wrong. Germline-derived CDR1 and CDR2 are MDHEN and SYDVKM. The CDR3 totals 15 residues. In DNA form, the CDR3 reads TGTGCCAGCAGTCCCCGGGACAGGCCATGGCACGAGCAGTACTTC. Translating it yields CASSPRDRPWHEQYF.

This clonotype was observed a few times. CDR3 coding DNA: TGTGCCAGCAGCTTCCAACGGCGGTACCAAGAGACCCAGTACTTC. Translation: CASSFQRRYQETQYF. The rearrangement joins TRBV7-2 to TRBJ2-5; D gene uncertain. This CDR3 is 15 amino acids long. Germline-derived CDR1 and CDR2 are SGHTA and FQGNSA. Trimming took 3 bases from V and 0 from J, leaving 11 bases between them.

V is TRBV4-2 and J is TRBJ2-1; D not certain. CDR3 length: 13 amino acids. Trimming took 1 base from V and 5 from J, leaving 6 bases between them. Germline V gives CDR1 LGHNA, CDR2 YNFKEQ. CDR3 nucleotide sequence: TGTGCCAGCAGCCAAGGGGGAAACAATGAGCAGTTCTTC. Translating gives CASSQGGNNEQFF.

The rearrangement joins TRBV25-1 to TRBJ1-6; D uncertain. V dropped 1 base and J dropped 7 bases, with 14 bases sitting between them. Germline CDR1 reads MGHDK; CDR2 reads SYGVNS. The CDR3 sequence is 16 residues long. In DNA form, the CDR3 reads TGTGCCAGCAGTGAATCGGGCTCAGGTGGGAATTCACCCCTCCACTTT. It yields the protein CASSESGSGGNSPLHF.

The chain carries TRBV5-5 and TRBJ2-1; 8 nucleotides line up with TRBD2. CDR1 and CDR2 from the germline V gene are SGHKS and YYEKEE (reference sequence). V was pared by 1 base and J by 8 bases, with 5 bases of the junction left unmatched. CDR3 size: 14 residues. Here the CDR3 DNA reads TGTGCCAGCAGCTTGACAGCGGGAGTATATGAGCAGTTCTTC. Translating gives CASSLTAGVYEQFF.

CDR3 region: CASSLEGKREAFF. The CDR3 nucleotides read TGCGCCAGCAGCCTCGAGGGGAAACGGGAAGCTTTCTTT. The rearrangement uses TRBV5-1 and TRBJ1-1; D possibly corresponds to TRBD1 (5 bases). The V gene's germline CDR1 is SGHRS and CDR2 YFSETQ. V lost 4 bases, J lost 8 bases, and 15 bases lay in between. The CDR3 extends over 13 amino acids.

In its sample, this clonotype was seen many times. This chain joins TRBV18 and TRBJ2-3; TRBD2 agrees at 10 bases. CDR1 and CDR2 (germline): KGHSH, LQKENI. CDR3 length: 15 amino acids. J lost 1 base, V lost 8 bases, and 6 bases had no gene match. This chain's CDR3 is CASSPGLAGTDTQYF. The CDR3 DNA is TGTGCCAGCAGCCCTGGACTAGCGGGCACAGATACGCAGTATTTT.

The chain is built from TRBV20-1 and TRBJ2-7, with 10 bases lining up with TRBD1. Trimming cost V 3 bases and J 3 bases; bases outside gene matches: 2. The CDR3 runs 13 residues. Per the germline V gene, CDR1 is DFQATT and CDR2 is SNEGSKA (reference sequence). The CDR3 sequence is CSASRTGGYEQYF. CDR3 DNA: TGCAGTGCTAGTAGGACAGGGGGCTACGAGCAGTACTTC.